This paragraph reports one T cell receptor beta chain. Antigen unknown. CDR3 length: 13 amino acids. Trimming removed 8 bases at V and 3 bases at J, with 13 bases between. Germline V lookup: CDR1 SGHTA, CDR2 FQGNSA. This entry belongs to a study of cytomegalovirus exposure and HLA in healthy donors. The study, taken as a whole, reports: Association of under 20,000 TCR beta sequences with HLA alleles was found at 0.05 false discovery rate in a later analysis. Listed as cytomegalovirus-associated were about 160 TCR beta chains.

The study ran its PCR with 60 Vbeta and 13 Jbeta primers. Only in-frame clones appear in the TCRdb table, and some are missing; sequencing was by immunoSEQ multiplex PCR. This sample has around 160,000 clones, with around 73% found just once. This receptor was identified in a male donor in good health and CMV-seronegative. The sample was PBMCs. V gene TRBV7-2 combines with J gene TRBJ1-1; tentatively, D is TRBD1 (5 bases). CDR3 nucleotide sequence: TGTGCCAGCGGACCGACAGTCTACACTGAAGCTTTCTTT. This gives the protein CASGPTVYTEAFF.